Here is one T cell receptor (beta chain) with its context. The antigen it binds to is not known. No base quality information exists; no much larger clone differs at one position. The protocol used for the library was the immunoSEQ multiplex PCR assay. TCRdb took this table from immuneACCESS and kept in-frame rearrangements with V and J called. Such tables lack part of the clones; where checked against another copy, unresolved V genes explain under half of the gap, and the rest is unexplained. For this sample the table gives roughly 410,000 clones, of which more than 85% were detected only once. The top ten clonotypes cover roughly 0.02% of the sample. The record originates from a study of shared T cell receptors in the human thymus (dated by TCRdb to about 2021). Regarding the research as a whole: The study examined how self-reactive, shared T-cell receptor alpha chains are generated in the human thymus.

The sequencing input was thymocytes. This receptor was identified in a human donor.

The CDR3 protein is CASRSTSGSPKNIQYF. The sequenced DNA is TGTGCCAGCAGGTCGACTAGCGGGAGCCCCAAAAACATTCAGTACTTC. The chain couples TRBV27 to TRBJ2-4, and 12 junctional nucleotides match TRBD2. V has 6 bases trimmed and J has 2 bases trimmed; junction bases matching no gene number 5. Taken from cysteine to phenylalanine, the CDR3 has 16 residues. The DNA shown is the 48-base CDR3, in frame from base 1. CDR1 and CDR2 are read off the germline V gene (reference sequence) as MNHEY and SMNVEV.